The 28 T cell receptor beta chains below were found in one sample sequenced in a study of T cells after yellow fever vaccination. TCRdb used MiXCR to reprocess the 5' RACE reads, holding one entry per CDR3 protein. The repertoire includes under 300,000 distinct CDR3 sequences, about 7.1% of them detected once, and about 0.85% sits in the top ten. The sequenced sample was CD4+ T cells sorted from PBMCs, obtained 15 days after the yellow fever booster vaccination. The receptors stem from a man aged 25 to 40 who received the YFV17D yellow fever vaccine.

This clonotype came up a few times. CDR3 sequence: CASSSRAPNTGELFF. The CDR3 nucleotides read TGTGCCAGCAGCTCCAGGGCCCCGAACACCGGGGAGCTGTTTTTT. This rearrangement joins TRBV7-2 to TRBJ2-2, with D possibly TRBD1 on 5 matching bases. The germline CDR1 and CDR2 sequences are SGHTA and FQGNSA. The CDR3 runs to 15 residues. The V gene lost 4 bases and the J gene lost 0 bases, with 9 bases spanning the gap. Complete variable domain (other parts from reference TRBV7-2 and TRBJ2-2): GAGVSQSPSNKVTEKGKDVELRCDPISGHTALYWYRQSLGQGLEFLIYFQGNSAPDKSGLPSDRFSAERTGGSVSTLTIQRTQQEDSAVYLCASSSRAPNTGELFFGEGSRLTVL.

This clonotype was seen repeatedly, ten times or more. No DNA is shown, since the ends of the CDR3 on it are uncertain; the CDR3 is the one TCRdb lists. This chain connects TRBV28 to TRBJ2-2; the table's D gene call, TRBD1, was not cross checked with the DNA. The germline gives CDR1 MDHEN, CDR2 SYDVKM. The CDR3 region is 14 residues in length, termini included. The CDR3: CASILGRATGELFF.

This chain connects TRBV5-1 to TRBJ2-5; D is perhaps TRBD1 (5 bases). There are 14 residues in the CDR3. CDR1 and CDR2 from the germline V gene are SGHRS and YFSETQ. Trimming took 2 bases from V and 0 from J, leaving 8 bases between them. The CDR3 region is CASSFGANQETQYF. The CDR3 bases are TGCGCCAGCAGCTTTGGGGCGAACCAAGAGACCCAGTACTTC. Complete variable domain (other parts from reference TRBV5-1 and TRBJ2-5): KAGVTQTPRYLIKTRGQQVTLSCSPISGHRSVSWYQQTPGQGLQFLFEYFSETQRNKGNFPGRFSGRQFSNSRSEMNVSTLELGDSALYLCASSFGANQETQYFGPGTRLLVL.

Notes on this clonotype: At one of its ends the junction is not consistent with the germline gene, which may arise from a read error. The rearrangement links TRBV3-1 to TRBJ2-7; D is undetermined. Germline lookup yields CDR1 LGHDT and CDR2 YNNKEL (reference sequence). The CDR3 is 11 amino acids. CDR3 loop: CASSQGTVANF. CDR3 nucleotide sequence: TGTGCCAGCAGCCAAGGGACCGTGGCGAATTTC.

This clonotype was picked up many times. The CDR3 nucleotides read TGTGCCAGCGGACACGATACGCAGTATTTT. Amino acids: CASGHDTQYF. The chain is built from TRBV6-2 or TRBV6-3 and TRBJ2-3, with a tentative D call TRBD1 (5 bases). In germline, CDR1 is MNHEY, CDR2 SVGEGT. Trimming cost V 8 bases and J 6 bases, with 6 bases left between them. This CDR3 contains 10 residues.

This clonotype was found a few times. This chain joins TRBV20-1 and TRBJ2-3; unclear D gene. Germline-derived CDR1 and CDR2 are DFQATT and SNEGSKA (reference sequence). The germline V and J ends were trimmed by 5 bases and 2 bases, with 14 bases remaining between them. The CDR3 has 14 amino acids. DNA for the CDR3: TGCAGTGCTTCAACGGACCTCCCCACAGATACGCAGTATTTT. This translates into CSASTDLPTDTQYF.

This clonotype was recorded a few times. At one end, the junction sequence differs from germline, possibly due to a read error. The chain's CDR3 is CARSLVQATSTDTQYF. The CDR3 region has the DNA TGCGCCAGAAGCTTGGTCCAGGCGACTAGCACAGATACGCAGTATTTT. V usage is TRBV5-1 and J usage is TRBJ2-3; D not certain. CDR3 length equals 16 residues. Germline CDR1 reads SGHRS; CDR2 reads YFSETQ.

This clonotype has only a few counts. This rearrangement joins TRBV3-1 to TRBJ2-5; 7 nucleotides line up with TRBD1. The J segment lost 3 bases and the V segment lost 8 bases, leaving 15 bases of the junction unmatched. CDR3 length equals 16 residues. The V gene's germline CDR1 is LGHDT and CDR2 YNNKEL (reference sequence). The CDR3 DNA reads as TGTGCCAGCCAAAACGCCTTCCTACAGGGGAAAGAGACCCAGTACTTC. Amino acid sequence: CASQNAFLQGKETQYF.

This chain connects TRBV12-3 or TRBV12-4 to TRBJ2-2, with D unresolved. V was trimmed by 7 bases and J by 0 bases, leaving 9 bases between them. The CDR3 is 14 amino acids. This CDR3 is CASTLVPNTGELFF. DNA of the CDR3: TGTGCCAGCACCTTGGTGCCGAACACCGGGGAGCTGTTTTTT.

The V and J genes are TRBV12-3 or TRBV12-4 and TRBJ2-5; D gene ambiguous. The CDR3 has 15 residues. The V gene lost 6 bases and the J gene lost 2 bases, with 16 bases spanning the gap. The CDR3 loop reads CASSLLNGAQETQYF. CDR3 sequence (DNA): TGTGCCAGCAGCCTCCTTAACGGAGCTCAAGAGACCCAGTACTTC.

V and J are TRBV6-2 or TRBV6-3 and TRBJ2-7, with 9 bases matching TRBD1. CDR1 MNHEY and CDR2 SVGEGT come from the germline V gene. There are 16 residues in the CDR3. The ends lost 2 bases at V and 5 bases at J; junction bases unmatched: 10. The CDR3 region has the DNA TGTGCCAGCAGTTACCCCCTCCGGACAGGGGCACACGAGCAGTACTTC. It translates to CASSYPLRTGAHEQYF.

This clonotype was counted only a few times. The chain carries TRBV20-1 and TRBJ2-7; TRBD2 aligns across 8 bases. The CDR3 is 13 residues long. CDR1 and CDR2 (germline): DFQATT, SNEGSKA (reference sequence). V lost 6 bases and J lost 4; bases outside the gene matches: 8. CDR3: CSAGTGGRYEQYF. The CDR3 coding sequence is TGCAGTGCCGGGACGGGAGGGCGTTACGAGCAGTACTTC.

The chain couples TRBV4-3 to TRBJ2-4, with D perhaps given as TRBD1 or TRBD2 (5 bases each). Germline CDR1 and CDR2: LGHNA and YSLEER. Trimming removed 4 bases at V and 8 bases at J, with 12 bases between. The CDR3 is 13 amino acids. The CDR3, as DNA: TGCGCCAGCAGCCCCCGGGACCATGACATTCAGTACTTC. This translates into CASSPRDHDIQYF.

This clonotype was counted a few times. The rearrangement joins TRBV7-2 to TRBJ2-5; the D is unclear. The CDR3 has 14 residues. Germline V gene data show CDR1 as SGHTA and CDR2 as FQGNSA. The V end lost 5 bases, the J end lost 2 bases, and 12 bases lay between the germline ends. The CDR3 region has the DNA TGTGCCAGCAGCCCCTTTCAGGCGCAAGAGACCCAGTACTTC. Translation: CASSPFQAQETQYF.

This clonotype occurred a few times. The gene calls are TRBV11-1 and TRBJ2-2, with D unresolved. The germline gives CDR1 SGHAT, CDR2 FQDESV (reference sequence). This CDR3 has 14 amino acids. V lost 4 bases and J 1 base, leaving 7 bases between the germline ends. CDR3 sequence (DNA): TGTGCCAGCAGCTCCAAGCTGAACACCGGGGAGCTGTTTTTT. It is translated as CASSSKLNTGELFF.

This clonotype was seen only a few times. V and J are TRBV28 and TRBJ2-3; D ambiguous. There are 16 residues in the CDR3. CDR1 and CDR2 (germline): MDHEN, SYDVKM. Trimming took 2 bases from V and 0 from J, leaving 12 bases between them. CDR3 bases: TGTGCCAGCAGTTTAGCTGGGCATCCTAGCACAGATACGCAGTATTTT. Its protein product is CASSLAGHPSTDTQYF.

This clonotype was seen a few times. The chain joins TRBV7-2 to TRBJ2-7; tentative D call: TRBD2 (6 bases). Trimming removed 4 bases from V and 0 bases from J, with 16 bases in between. The CDR3 covers 16 residues. The V gene's germline CDR1 is SGHTA and CDR2 FQGNSA. CDR3 in amino acids: CASSSPSGFPSYEQYF. CDR3 DNA sequence: TGTGCCAGCAGCTCCCCCAGCGGGTTCCCCTCCTACGAGCAGTACTTC.

This clonotype was seen a few times. V is TRBV7-2 and J is TRBJ2-7; 9 nucleotides align to TRBD1. CDR1 is SGHTA, CDR2 FQGNSA, per germline. This CDR3 has 13 amino acids. The trim removed 6 bases at V and 6 bases at J, leaving 6 bases unmatched. CDR3 region: CASRGTGLGEQYF. For the CDR3, the DNA is TGTGCCAGCAGGGGGACAGGGCTAGGCGAGCAGTACTTC. Combining the CDR3 with reference TRBV7-2 and TRBJ2-7 gives the whole variable domain GAGVSQSPSNKVTEKGKDVELRCDPISGHTALYWYRQSLGQGLEFLIYFQGNSAPDKSGLPSDRFSAERTGGSVSTLTIQRTQQEDSAVYLCASRGTGLGEQYFGPGTRLTVT.

This clonotype was observed many times. Here the CDR3 reads CASSIGTVTDTQYF. CDR3 bases: TGTGCCAGCAGCATAGGGACGGTCACAGATACGCAGTATTTT. The chain uses TRBV11-3 and TRBJ2-3, with D perhaps given as TRBD1 or TRBD2 (5 bases each). Germline V lookup: CDR1 SGHNT, CDR2 YENEEA. Trimming removed 5 bases at V and 2 bases at J, with 11 bases between. This CDR3 has 14 residues. The entire variable domain, with the rest obtained from reference TRBV11-3 and TRBJ2-3, is as follows: EAGVVQSPRYKIIEKKQPVAFWCNPISGHNTLYWYLQNLGQGPELLIRYENEEAVDDSQLPKDRFSAERLKGVDSTLKIQPAELGDSAVYLCASSIGTVTDTQYFGPGTRLTVL.

This clonotype was observed a few times. At one end, the junction sequence differs from germline, possibly due to a read error. V usage is TRBV7-9 and J usage is TRBJ1-4; D unresolved. This CDR3 is 16 amino acids long. Germline CDR1 SEHNR, CDR2 FQNEAQ (reference sequence). The CDR3 sequence: CASSLGPLLTSEKLFF. The CDR3, as DNA: TGTGCCAGCAGCTTAGGGCCGCTACTAACTAGTGAAAAACTGTTTTTT.

This clonotype occurred many times. The chain has TRBV12-3 or TRBV12-4 and TRBJ2-1; D gene unclear. The V end was cut by 5 bases, the J end by 10 bases, with 15 bases between. The CDR3 is 13 residues long. This CDR3 is CASSGVGSYEQFF. In DNA form, the CDR3 reads TGTGCCAGCAGTGGTGTGGGCAGTTACGAGCAGTTCTTC.

V is TRBV21-1 and J is TRBJ2-5. TRBV21-1 is a documented pseudogene. This CDR3 is built from 10 residues. Here the CDR3 DNA reads TGTGCCAGCGGCCTGGGCACCCAGTACTTC. The encoded protein is CASGLGTQYF.

A few counts support this clonotype. The J gene is TRBJ2-6, the V gene TRBV18, with 8 nucleotides matching TRBD2. V trimming: 3 bases; J trimming: 2 bases; junction bases outside the gene matches: 9. The CDR3 contains 18 residues. The germline gives CDR1 KGHSH, CDR2 LQKENI. Here the CDR3 reads CASSPSPGTSPGANVLTF. Written as DNA, the CDR3 is TGTGCCAGCTCACCGAGTCCCGGGACTAGTCCTGGGGCCAACGTCCTGACTTTC.

The chain combines TRBV5-1 with TRBJ2-2; possibly TRBD1 for D (6 bases). Trimming took 4 bases from V and 1 from J, leaving 11 bases between them. CDR3 length: 15 residues. Germline CDR1 SGHRS, CDR2 YFSETQ. Here the CDR3 reads CASSPQGLNTGELFF. CDR3 in DNA: TGCGCCAGCAGCCCACAGGGCTTGAACACCGGGGAGCTGTTTTTT.

V gene TRBV20-1 combines with J gene TRBJ2-5; TRBD1 aligns across 8 bases. This CDR3 contains 14 residues. V gave up 3 bases and J gave up 1 base; unmatched junction bases: 4. Germline V gene lookup returns CDR1 DFQATT and CDR2 SNEGSKA (reference sequence). Here the CDR3 reads CSAREGQGQETQYF. Here the CDR3 DNA reads TGCAGTGCTAGGGAAGGACAGGGCCAAGAGACCCAGTACTTC.

A remark on this clonotype: A much bigger clone sits one base away, suggesting this may be a read error. The chain combines TRBV3-1 with TRBJ2-3; D unclear. CDR3 length: 13 amino acids. V lost 0 bases, J lost 7 bases, and 8 bases lay in between. Germline V gene lookup returns CDR1 LGHDT and CDR2 YNNKEL (reference sequence). The CDR3 region is CASSQDRRHTQYF. CDR3 sequence (DNA): TGTGCCAGCAGCCAAGACAGAAGGCATACGCAGTATTTT.

V and J are TRBV27 and TRBJ2-3; 8 nucleotides line up with TRBD2. Germline V CDR1 and CDR2: MNHEY, SMNVEV (reference sequence). The V gene end was trimmed by 6 bases and the J gene end by 2 bases; junction bases not matched to a gene: 13. This CDR3 is 17 amino acids long. Written as DNA, the CDR3 is TGTGCCAGCAGGGATCGGGGACTAGGGGTCCCCACAGATACGCAGTATTTT. It yields the protein CASRDRGLGVPTDTQYF.

The chain combines TRBV18 with TRBJ2-1, with D possibly matching TRBD2 (5 bases). The CDR3 is 15 amino acids. Trimming left V 3 bases short and J 4 bases short, with 13 bases between. Germline CDR1 reads KGHSH; CDR2 reads LQKENI. Written as DNA, the CDR3 is TGTGCCAGCTCACCGAGTGTTACGGGGTACAATGAGCAGTTCTTC. Its protein product is CASSPSVTGYNEQFF.